The entry below gives a single TCR beta chain sequence along with its context. As yet, its antigen is unknown. Germline assignment: CDR1 MNHNY and CDR2 SVGAGI (reference sequence). The V segment lost 11 bases and the J segment 0 bases; nucleotides outside the gene matches: 13. This CDR3 spans 16 amino acids. This sample is part of a study of cytomegalovirus exposure and HLA in healthy donors. PCR amplification relied on 60 Vbeta primers (plus 13 Jbeta primers). Sequencing was performed with immunoSEQ multiplex PCR; in TCRdb, only in-frame clones are kept and a portion is missing. Of some 220,000 clones listed, about three quarters are singletons. Study-wide results and caveats: There were some public TCRs occurring in many donors, but most TCR sequences were rare.

The gene calls are TRBV6-6 and TRBJ1-5; 7 bases line up with TRBD1. The TCR sequence derives from a boy between 10 and 17 years old in good health and CMV-seronegative. Specimen: PBMCs. As DNA, the CDR3 is TGTGCCCAGCCCCCCCGGGACAGCTATAGCAATCAGCCCCAGCATTTT. Translation: CAQPPRDSYSNQPQHF.